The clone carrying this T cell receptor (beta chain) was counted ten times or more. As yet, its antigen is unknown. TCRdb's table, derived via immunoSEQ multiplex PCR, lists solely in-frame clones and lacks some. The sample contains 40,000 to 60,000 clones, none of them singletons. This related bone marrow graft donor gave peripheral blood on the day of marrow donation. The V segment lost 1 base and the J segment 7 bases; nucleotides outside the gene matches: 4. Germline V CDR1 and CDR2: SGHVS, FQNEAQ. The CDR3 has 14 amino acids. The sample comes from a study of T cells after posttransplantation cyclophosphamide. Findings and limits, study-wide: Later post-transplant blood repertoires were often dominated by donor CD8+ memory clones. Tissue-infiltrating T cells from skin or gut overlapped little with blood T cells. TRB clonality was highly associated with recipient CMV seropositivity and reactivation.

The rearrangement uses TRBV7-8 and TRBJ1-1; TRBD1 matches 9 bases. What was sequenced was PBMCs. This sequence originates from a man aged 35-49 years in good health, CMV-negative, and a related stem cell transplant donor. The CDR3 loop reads CASSLGLTGGEAFF. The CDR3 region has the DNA TGTGCCAGCAGCTTAGGGTTGACAGGGGGTGAAGCTTTCTTT.